These T cell receptor beta chains were read from a single sample in a study of T cells in Graves' hyperthyroidism and ophthalmopathy. From the multiplex PCR reads, TCRdb called clonotypes with MiXCR, one entry per CDR3 protein. Of a few hundred thousand distinct CDR3 sequences in the sample, 14% were seen once. Sequenced material: blood. The receptor set was obtained from a woman aged 40 to 55 with Graves' hyperthyroidism. The CDR3 runs from the conserved cysteine through the conserved F or W. Each record gives: D gene, J gene, V gene, clone size, CDR3 DNA, CDR3 protein. A D gene is named only where the DNA matches it firmly. A clone size is listed for some rows: how often the clone was seen (once, few, many), or a class if it is expanded.

>.|TRBJ2-1|TRBV29-1|many
TGCAGCGTTGATCTACCAACGGGGATTTATGAGCAGTTCTTC
CSVDLPTGIYEQFF
>TRBD1|TRBJ1-2|TRBV12-3/TRBV12-4|few
TGTGCCAGCAGCCGATCCGGGACAGGGCGGCTCTATGGCTACACCTTC
CASSRSGTGRLYGYTF
>TRBD1|TRBJ1-1|TRBV20-1|many
TGCAGTGCTAGAGAGCGGACAGGGATGAACACTGAAGCTTTCTTT
CSARERTGMNTEAFF
>TRBD2|TRBJ2-7|TRBV9|few
TGTGCCAGCAGCCCTAAAGTGGGGACTAGTAACCTCTACGAGCAGTACTTC
CASSPKVGTSNLYEQYF
>.|TRBJ2-1|TRBV20-1|many
TGCAGTGCTAGAGGGGTAGTTTCCAATGAGCAGTTCTTC
CSARGVVSNEQFF
>.|TRBJ1-4|TRBV2|.
TGTGCCAGCAGAGTACGGGGGGCGAATGAAAAACTGTTTTTT
CASRVRGANEKLFF
>.|TRBJ1-5|TRBV27|.
TGTGCCAGCGGGCGTCAGCCCCAGCATTTT
CASGRQPQHF
>TRBD1|TRBJ2-1|TRBV6-1|many
TGTGCCAGCAGTAACAGGGGGCAGATAGCGGAGGAGCAGTTCTTC
CASSNRGQIAEEQFF
>.|TRBJ2-3|TRBV5-1|many
TGCGCCAGCAGCTTGCAAAGCGCCTCTAGCACAGATACGCAGTATTTT
CASSLQSASSTDTQYF
>TRBD2|TRBJ2-1|TRBV6-2/TRBV6-3|many
TGTGCCAGCAGGCCGACTAGCGGGATCATCTCCTACAATGAGCAGTTCTTC
CASRPTSGIISYNEQFF
>TRBD1|TRBJ1-1|TRBV6-4|many
TGTGCCAGCAGTGACGGGACAGGCTTTGCAGCTTTCTTT
CASSDGTGFAAFF
>.|TRBJ2-1|TRBV20-1|many
TGCAGTGCTATCAGGGGAGGGTTGCGCGGCAATGAGCAGTTCTTC
CSAIRGGLRGNEQFF
>TRBD2|TRBJ2-1|TRBV2|many
TGTGCCAGCAGAGAGCGGGGGGCCTACAATGAGCAGTTCTTC
CASRERGAYNEQFF
>.|TRBJ2-5|TRBV3-1|many
TGTGCCAGCAGCCAACGAGAGACCCAGTACTTC
CASSQRETQYF
>.|TRBJ2-6|TRBV12-3/TRBV12-4|many
TGTGCCAGCGTCCAGGGACTCTCTGGGGCCAACGTCCTGACTTTC
CASVQGLSGANVLTF
>.|TRBJ2-2|TRBV12-5|many
TGTGCTAGTGGCCCTAGCCAGAACACCGGGGAGCTGTTTTTT
CASGPSQNTGELFF
>TRBD2|TRBJ2-1|TRBV9|.
TGTGCCAGCAGCCCTATGCTAGCGGCCTACAATGAGCAGTTCTTC
CASSPMLAAYNEQFF
>.|TRBJ2-1|TRBV4-1|.
TGCGCCAGCAGCCAAGAAATAACGGGTAATTACAATGAGCAGTTCTTC
CASSQEITGNYNEQFF
>.|TRBJ1-1|TRBV28|many
TGTGCCAGCAGTTTTGAGGGGACGGCTTTCTTT
CASSFEGTAFF
>TRBD2|TRBJ2-3|TRBV6-1|many
TGTGCCAGCAGTCAACCGGGACTAGCGGGAGTGGTAGATACGCAGTATTTT
CASSQPGLAGVVDTQYF
>TRBD1|TRBJ1-6|TRBV6-5|.
TGTGCCAGCAGTTACTCGAATTGGGCGGGACAGGGTTATAATTCACCCCTCCACTTT
CASSYSNWAGQGYNSPLHF
>TRBD1|TRBJ2-7|TRBV10-3|many
TGTGCCATCAGTCCGGGACAGGGCTACTACGAGCAGTACTTC
CAISPGQGYYEQYF
>TRBD1|TRBJ2-4|TRBV12-3/TRBV12-4|few
TGTGCCAGCAGTTTAACAGGGGGCCGGGAAAACATTCAGTACTTC
CASSLTGGRENIQYF
>.|TRBJ1-5|TRBV29-1|many
TGCAGCGTTGAGGTAAATGGCAATCAGCCCCAGCATTTT
CSVEVNGNQPQHF
>.|TRBJ1-5|TRBV2|many
TGTGCCAGCAGTGGGTGGAGGGACCAGCCCCAGCATTTT
CASSGWRDQPQHF
>TRBD2|TRBJ2-1|TRBV5-4|.
TGTGCCAGCAGCCCACCGGGACTAGCGATATATGAGCAGTTCTTC
CASSPPGLAIYEQFF
>TRBD2|TRBJ2-7|TRBV3-1|many
TGTGCCAGCAGCCAATCAACGGGAGGGCTTCCCGAGCAGTACTTC
CASSQSTGGLPEQYF
>.|TRBJ2-1|TRBV19|once
TGTGCCAGTAGGGGGCGAGCGGCATCCTACAATGAGCAGTTCTTC
CASRGRAASYNEQFF
>.|TRBJ2-4|TRBV5-1|few
TGCGCCAGCAGTTCGACACCTTGGGCCAAAAACATTCAGTACTTC
CASSSTPWAKNIQYF
>.|TRBJ2-1|TRBV11-1|many
TGTGCCAGCAGCTTAGTTGCAACAGGCAATGAGCAGTTCTTC
CASSLVATGNEQFF
>.|TRBJ2-1|TRBV6-1|few
TGTGCCAGCCTGGATCGGCCGGGGTTTTACAATGAGCAGTTCTTC
CASLDRPGFYNEQFF
>TRBD2|TRBJ2-1|TRBV27|.
TGTGCCAGCAGTTCCATGGGTGGGGGGGTTAGCGGCCCTAGCTCCTACAATGAGCAGTTCTTC
CASSSMGGGVSGPSSYNEQFF
>.|TRBJ1-2|TRBV28|.
TGTGCCAGCAGTACACCTTCTGGGAGCTATGGCTACACCTTC
CASSTPSGSYGYTF